The following is a T cell receptor (beta chain) sequence with its context. What it binds is not known. Method: immunoSEQ multiplex PCR; TCRdb's copy keeps in-frame clones and lacks some. The sample lists about 2,500,000 clones, roughly nine tenths occurring once. All donors were healthy HIV-negative adults lacking recent acute infections or vaccinations. CD4+ cells yielded CD45RA+ naive and CD45RA-negative memory subsets. The source of the sample is a study of shared clonotypes between healthy human individuals. General study findings and limits: Naive subsets generally had larger estimated richness than memory subsets. Sequencing depth was expected to influence donor clonotype sharing.

V was clipped by 8 bases and J by 3 bases, with 17 bases between them. Looked up from germline, CDR1 is WSHSY and CDR2 is SAAADI. The CDR3 extends over 15 amino acids. Sequenced sample: naive CD4+ T cells sorted from blood. Subset specified: CD45RA+ positively selected. The V call is TRBV10-2, the J call TRBJ1-3, with D possibly matching TRBD1 (5 bases). The sequence came from a man aged 18 to 29 in good health. The CDR3 here is CASSGKGVGGNTIYF. Here the CDR3 DNA reads TGCGCCAGCTCCGGGAAAGGGGTTGGTGGAAACACCATATATTTT.